This T cell receptor beta chain was profiled in a study of T cell responses to AZD1222 COVID-19 vaccine (dated by TCRdb to the early 2020s). Broadly, across the study: TCR sequencing covered fewer than 250 trial participants: 200 to 210 given two doses of AZD1222 and 26 given two doses of MenACWY control vaccine. Enrollment into the trials was organized by age into subgroups of 18-55, 56-69 and 70-plus years, and those subgroups contained roughly 150, 30 and 60 TCR-sequenced participants, respectively.

Of note for this clone: Its specific antigen is unknown. Qualities for individual bases were not recorded, and no much larger clone is one base off.

The intended sense of this specimen's time point label: about 28 days (+/-7) after the second vaccine dose. AZD1222 recipients given second doses at about 4 weeks or at about 12 weeks were pooled, since spike-specific TCR depth and breadth were not found to differ between the two schedules. Vaccinee samples were obtained from the UK trials COV001 and COV002, which included a single-blind randomized controlled phase 2/3 trial of AZD1222 (ChAdOx1 nCoV-19) in healthy adults. For TCRbeta chain sequencing, PBMC samples from trial participants were taken at day 0 and at day 28 after the second dose. Overall study outcomes, separate from this receptor: Because no samples from the day 14 peak response were available, repertoires could be characterized only after the peak T cell response. Participants were mostly white British, with more females than males. The authors suggested clonal diversity may have been underestimated. Nearly half of unique spike-specific TCRs reportedly recognized epitopes outside regions mutated in the B.1.351 and B.1.1.7 variants. A significant rise in spike-specific TCR breadth and depth was observed after two AZD1222 doses relative to day 0 and relative to MenACWY recipients. Vaccine-associated CD4 TCRs spanned the whole spike protein, with dominant responses in regions 160-218 and 743-854. The 56-69-year group was small, and its depth increase did not reach significance, likely because of low power. Conclusions about previously exposed vaccinees are limited because only six or seven AZD1222 recipients were SARS-CoV-2 seropositive at baseline.

The CDR3 regions of human TCRbeta chains were analyzed by immunosequencing. The published analysis was carried out like this. Repertoire TCRs were matched against a reference library of SARS-CoV-2-specific TCRs generated with the MIRA antigen-specificity platform. Breadth was defined as the fraction of unique TCRs that were SARS-CoV-2-associated. Depth was defined as the fraction of total T cells that were SARS-CoV-2-associated. Using the MIRA data, each spike-specific TCR was mapped to the spike region that the TCR reacts to and placed in a CD4 or CD8 class. Log10-transformed breadth and depth values were compared by one-way ANOVA with Sidak's multiple comparisons tests. The clones in this table, taken by TCRdb from immuneACCESS, are in-frame only. Not every clone is retained; where verified, under half of the shortfall comes from an unresolved V gene, and the cause of the rest is unknown. V, J and clone size were drawn from that table, and D and trimming were deduced from the DNA. The sample table records 150,000 or so clones; over 80% of these occur just once. The top ten clones comprise about 3.8% of the sample.

Trimmed from V: 3 bases; trimmed from J: 1 base; junction bases lacking a gene match: 2. The CDR3 contains 15 residues, cysteine and phenylalanine counted. The CDR3 DNA has 45 bases and is translated from base 1. The germline V gene encodes CDR1 SGDLS and CDR2 YYNGEE. Sequenced here: peripheral blood, sampled 28 days after the second AZD1222 dose. Here the chain combines TRBV9 and TRBJ2-2; 8 bases in the junction line up with TRBD1. The TCR was taken from an adult who received the AZD1222 COVID-19 vaccine. In nucleotide form, the sequence is TGTGCCAGCAGCGCCGGGACAGGGAACACCGGGGAGCTGTTTTTT. Protein translation: CASSAGTGNTGELFF. Supplemented by the reference TRBV9 and TRBJ2-2 proteins around the CDR3, the complete variable domain is DSGVTQTPKHLITATGQRVTLRCSPRSGDLSVYWYQQSLDQGLQFLIQYYNGEERAKGNILERFSAQQFPDLHSELNLSSLELGDSALYFCASSAGTGNTGELFFGEGSRLTVL.